Here is one T cell receptor beta chain with its context. There are 12 residues in the CDR3. Trimming shortened V by 3 bases and J by 9 bases, and 12 bases separated the two germline ends. The germline V gene encodes CDR1 DFQATT and CDR2 SNEGSKA (reference sequence). The data derive from a study of blood T cell repertoires in COVID-19. Original processing methods: Amplified reference gene primers provided the basis for estimating nucleated cell counts. Here immunoSEQ multiplex PCR was the method, and the copy in TCRdb shows in-frame clones only, minus some. From that table come the V and J calls and clone size; the DNA was used to work out D and trimming. In the table there are over 200,000 clones, around 88% of which are singletons.

The sequence was collected from a young man with active or convalescent COVID-19. Sequenced input: peripheral blood. The chain joins TRBV20-1 to TRBJ2-1; D gene uncertain. The CDR3, as DNA: TGCAGTGCTAGTACATCCGCCTCTGAGCAGTTCTTC. As protein: CSASTSASEQFF.